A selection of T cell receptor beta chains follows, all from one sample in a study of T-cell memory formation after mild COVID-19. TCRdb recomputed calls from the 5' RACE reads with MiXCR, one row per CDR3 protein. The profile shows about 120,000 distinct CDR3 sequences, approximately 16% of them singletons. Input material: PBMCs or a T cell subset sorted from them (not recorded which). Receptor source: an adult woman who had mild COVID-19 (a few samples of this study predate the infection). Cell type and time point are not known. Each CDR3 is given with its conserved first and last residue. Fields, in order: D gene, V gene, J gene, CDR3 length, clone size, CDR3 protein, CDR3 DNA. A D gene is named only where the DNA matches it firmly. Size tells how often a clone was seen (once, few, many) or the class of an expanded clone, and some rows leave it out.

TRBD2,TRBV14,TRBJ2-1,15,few,CASSPRLAGGGEQFF,TGTGCCAGCAGCCCCCGTCTAGCGGGGGGCGGTGAGCAGTTCTTC
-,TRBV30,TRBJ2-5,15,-,CAWRQGSGKQETQYF,TGTGCCTGGAGGCAGGGTAGCGGTAAACAAGAGACCCAGTACTTC
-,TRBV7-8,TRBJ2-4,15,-,CASSPQTGSVDIQYF,TGTGCCAGCAGCCCTCAAACAGGGTCGGTGGACATTCAGTACTTC
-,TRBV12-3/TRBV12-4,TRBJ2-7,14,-,CASSFERGTYEQYF,TGTGCCAGCAGTTTTGAACGGGGGACCTACGAGCAGTACTTC
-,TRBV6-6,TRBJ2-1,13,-,CASSYIVPNEQFF,TGTGCCAGCAGTTACATCGTCCCCAATGAGCAGTTCTTC
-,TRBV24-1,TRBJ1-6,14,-,CATRGRNYNSPLHF,TGTGCCACCCGTGGCAGGAACTATAATTCACCCCTCCACTTT
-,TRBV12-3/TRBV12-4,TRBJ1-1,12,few,CASSLGGEGAFF,TGTGCCAGCAGTTTGGGGGGCGAGGGGGCTTTCTTT
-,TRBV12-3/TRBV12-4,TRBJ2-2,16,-,CASSLSLSGDTGELFF,TGTGCCAGCAGTTTAAGTCTGTCAGGGGATACCGGGGAGCTGTTTTTT
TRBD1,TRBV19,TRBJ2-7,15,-,CASSFIDRGLYEQYF,TGTGCCAGTAGTTTTATCGACAGGGGGCTCTACGAGCAGTACTTC
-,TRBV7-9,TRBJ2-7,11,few,CASSFSAEQYF,TGTGCCAGCAGCTTTTCGGCCGAGCAGTACTTC
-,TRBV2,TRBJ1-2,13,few,CASSEATGDGYTF,TGTGCCAGCAGTGAAGCCACGGGGGATGGCTACACCTTC
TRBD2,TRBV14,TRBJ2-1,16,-,CASSRPGLAGYNEQFF,TGTGCCAGCAGCCGACCGGGACTAGCGGGATACAATGAGCAGTTCTTC
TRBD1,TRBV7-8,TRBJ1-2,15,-,CASSPPGGTAYGYTF,TGTGCCAGCAGCCCACCTGGGGGGACAGCCTATGGCTACACCTTC
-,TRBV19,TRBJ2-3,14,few,CASSLSRSEDTQYF,TGTGCCAGCTCTCTATCCAGGTCGGAAGATACGCAGTATTTT
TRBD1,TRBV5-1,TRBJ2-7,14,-,CASSYRQGPYEQYF,TGCGCCAGCAGCTACCGACAGGGCCCCTACGAGCAGTACTTC
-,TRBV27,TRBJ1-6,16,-,CASSSRLRVYNSPLHF,TGTGCCAGCAGTTCCCGTCTACGTGTCTATAATTCACCCCTCCACTTT
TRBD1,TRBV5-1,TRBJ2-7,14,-,CASRLTGGLNQQYF,TGCGCCAGCAGGTTGACAGGGGGCCTTAACCAGCAGTACTTC
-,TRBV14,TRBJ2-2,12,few,CASSPSAGELFF,TGTGCCAGCAGCCCCTCCGCCGGGGAGCTGTTTTTT
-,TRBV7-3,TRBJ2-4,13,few,CASSLDPAATQYF,TGTGCCAGCAGCCTAGATCCCGCGGCAACTCAGTACTTC
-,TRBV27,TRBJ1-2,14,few,CASSLGGLGNGYTF,TGTGCCAGCAGTTTGGGGGGCCTCGGGAACGGCTACACCTTC
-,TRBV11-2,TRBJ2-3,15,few,CASSSSSASTDTQYF,TGTGCCAGCAGCTCATCATCCGCTAGCACAGATACGCAGTATTTT
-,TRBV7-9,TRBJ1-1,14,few,CASRSSGWDTEAFF,TGTGCCAGCAGGAGTTCAGGGTGGGACACTGAAGCTTTCTTT
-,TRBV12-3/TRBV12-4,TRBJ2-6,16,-,CASSLAQGSGANVLTF,TGTGCCAGCAGTTTAGCGCAAGGATCCGGGGCCAACGTCCTGACTTTC
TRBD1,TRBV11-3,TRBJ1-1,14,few,CASSEGTGGTEAFF,TGTGCCAGCAGCGAGGGGACAGGGGGCACTGAAGCTTTCTTT
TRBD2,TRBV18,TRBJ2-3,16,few,CASSPQTSGGTDTQYF,TGTGCCAGCTCACCCCAGACTAGCGGGGGCACAGATACGCAGTATTTT
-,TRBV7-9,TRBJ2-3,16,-,CASSLFGGLSTDTQYF,TGTGCCAGCAGCTTATTTGGCGGGTTAAGCACAGATACGCAGTATTTT
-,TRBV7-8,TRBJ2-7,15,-,CASSWVRTRGYEQYF,TGTGCCAGCAGCTGGGTTCGAACCCGGGGTTACGAGCAGTACTTC
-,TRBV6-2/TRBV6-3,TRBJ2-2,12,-,CASSPPGSELFF,TGTGCCAGCAGCCCACCAGGCTCGGAGCTGTTTTTT
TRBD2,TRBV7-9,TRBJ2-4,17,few,CASSLATSGGAPSIQYF,TGTGCCAGCAGCTTAGCGACTAGCGGGGGTGCTCCCAGCATTCAGTACTTC
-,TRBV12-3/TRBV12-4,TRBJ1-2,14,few,CASSFRASDYGYTF,TGTGCCAGCAGTTTCAGGGCTTCCGACTATGGCTACACCTTC
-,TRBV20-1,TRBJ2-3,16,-,CSAREPNRQRGDTQYF,TGCAGTGCTAGAGAACCCAATCGACAGCGAGGAGATACGCAGTATTTT
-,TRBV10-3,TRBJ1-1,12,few,CAITTENTEAFF,TGTGCCATCACGACGGAGAACACTGAAGCTTTCTTT